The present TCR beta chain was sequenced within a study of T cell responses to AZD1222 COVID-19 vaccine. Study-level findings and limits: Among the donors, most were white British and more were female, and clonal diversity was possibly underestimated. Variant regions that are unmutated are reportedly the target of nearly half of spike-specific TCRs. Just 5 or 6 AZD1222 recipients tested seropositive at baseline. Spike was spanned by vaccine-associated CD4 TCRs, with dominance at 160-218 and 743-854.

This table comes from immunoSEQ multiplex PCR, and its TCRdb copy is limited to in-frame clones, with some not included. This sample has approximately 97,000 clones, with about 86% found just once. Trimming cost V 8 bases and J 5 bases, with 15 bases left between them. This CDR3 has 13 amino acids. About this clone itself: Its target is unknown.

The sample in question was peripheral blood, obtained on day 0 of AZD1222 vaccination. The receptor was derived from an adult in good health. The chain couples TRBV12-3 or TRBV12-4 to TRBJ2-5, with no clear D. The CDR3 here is CASAERGRETQYF. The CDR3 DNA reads TGTGCCAGCGCCGAGAGAGGACGGGAGACCCAGTACTTC.